This TCR beta chain was sequenced during a study of T-cell reconstitution after alpha-beta-depleted transplantation in children. Preparation of the TCRbeta library used unique molecular identifiers. TCRdb passed the PCR reads through MiXCR, listing each CDR3 protein once. Of 200,000 to 250,000 distinct CDR3 sequences in the sample, around 7.7% were seen once. V shed 3 bases, J shed 4 bases, and the junction held 16 bases outside the gene matches. This CDR3 contains 19 residues. Germline V gene data show CDR1 as DFQATT and CDR2 as SNEGSKA (reference sequence). The material sequenced was PBMCs, mostly from graft donor cells, taken 360 days after TCRalphabeta/CD19-depleted stem cell transplant. This TCR was sampled from a male patient between 2 and 10 years old who had a stem cell transplant for acute myeloid leukemia, so the T cells may come from the graft donor. The rearrangement joins TRBV20-1 to TRBJ2-3, with 13 bases lining up with TRBD2. This CDR3 is CSASLPGLAGSRGPDTQYF. DNA for the CDR3: TGCAGTGCTAGCCTTCCGGGACTAGCGGGATCGCGGGGGCCAGATACGCAGTATTTT.